The 5 T cell receptor beta chains below were found in one sample sequenced in a study of blood T cell repertoires in COVID-19. Profiling relied on immunoSEQ multiplex PCR, and the TCRdb table lists in-frame clones only, not all of them. The sample holds tens of thousands of clones, more than 85% seen once. Sequencing was done on a sample of peripheral blood. Every receptor here comes from a man aged 45 to 65 with acute or convalescent COVID-19.

This chain links TRBV6-4 with TRBJ2-3; TRBD2 matches at 7 bases. The CDR3 has 15 amino acids. V lost 2 bases and J lost 5; bases outside the gene matches: 7. Germline lookup yields CDR1 MRHNA and CDR2 SNTAGT. This CDR3 reads CASSDRGTGGDTQYF. The DNA of the CDR3 is TGTGCCAGCAGTGACCGCGGCACGGGGGGAGATACGCAGTATTTT.

This clone was seen a single time. This same CDR3 is encoded by further DNA sequences in the sample. This rearrangement joins TRBV2 to TRBJ2-7; weak D call: TRBD2 (6 bases). The CDR3 loop spans 12 amino acids. The germline V gene encodes CDR1 SNHLY and CDR2 FYNNEI. Trimming removed 4 bases at V and 3 bases at J, with 7 bases between. The CDR3 here is CASSVEGYEQYF. The CDR3 nucleotides read TGTGCCAGCAGTGTGGAGGGCTACGAGCAGTACTTC.

The DNA for the CDR3 is TGTGCCAGCAGCGTAGATGGACAGGGGAGTTCGGGCGAGCAGTACTTC. Its protein product is CASSVDGQGSSGEQYF. V usage is TRBV9 and J usage is TRBJ2-7, with 9 bases aligning to TRBD1. With 0 bases clipped from V and 6 bases from J, the junction kept 10 bases outside the gene matches. Germline V lookup: CDR1 SGDLS, CDR2 YYNGEE. This CDR3 region has 16 residues.

The chain couples TRBV5-1 to TRBJ1-6, with D perhaps TRBD1 (5 bases). The germline V gene has CDR1 SGHRS and CDR2 YFSETQ. V was trimmed by 4 bases and J by 2 bases, leaving 13 bases between them. The CDR3 runs to 16 residues. CDR3 sequence: CASSPRTSTYNSPLHF. The CDR3 nucleotides read TGCGCCAGCAGCCCTCGGACATCCACCTATAATTCACCCCTCCACTTT.

The CDR3 DNA is TGTGCCAGCAGCGTCGAGATCACCGGGGAGCTGTTTTTT. Encoded protein: CASSVEITGELFF. The rearrangement joins TRBV9 to TRBJ2-2; D is ambiguous. Germline CDR1 reads SGDLS; CDR2 reads YYNGEE. With 2 bases removed from V and 4 bases from J, the gap between germline ends came to 6 bases. The CDR3 extends over 13 amino acids.